This entry is about one T cell receptor beta chain. This CDR3 region has 15 residues. Per germline, CDR1 MDHEN and CDR2 SYDVKM. The V gene lost 5 bases and the J gene lost 8 bases, with 21 bases spanning the gap. Assay used: immunoSEQ multiplex PCR; TCRdb lists only in-frame clones, some missing. The table includes roughly 320,000 clones, about 90% detected once. The data are from a study of blood T cell repertoires in COVID-19. What was sequenced was peripheral blood. This TCR was recovered from a woman aged 45 to 65 with COVID-19, enrolled during active disease. This sequence joins TRBV28 and TRBJ1-1; the D is unclear. CDR3 in DNA: TGTGCCAGCAGTCCTCCCTGGCTGGGAGCGCCGGAAGCTTTCTTT. This sequence encodes CASSPPWLGAPEAFF. Complete variable domain (other parts from reference TRBV28 and TRBJ1-1): DVKVTQSSRYLVKRTGEKVFLECVQDMDHENMFWYRQDPGLGLRLIYFSYDVKMKEKGDIPEGYSVSREKKERFSLILESASTNQTSMYLCASSPPWLGAPEAFFGQGTRLTVV.